This TCR beta chain appears in the sequencing data of a study of cytomegalovirus exposure and HLA in healthy donors. There are a few counts of this clone. The antigen is not known. Study-level results: In vitro testing confirmed a few CMV-associated chains as specific for CMV antigens.

The study ran its PCR with 60 Vbeta and 13 Jbeta primers. The data were produced by immunoSEQ multiplex PCR, yet TCRdb's version contains in-frame clones alone and is incomplete. Among 60,000 to 70,000 clones listed, more than 60% were seen once. The clonotype originates from a woman aged 25 to 39 in good health and CMV-seronegative. Sequencing input: PBMCs.

The CDR3 DNA reads TGTGCCAGCAGGCCGGGACAGGGAGGCACTGAAGCTTTCTTT. It encodes CASRPGQGGTEAFF. V usage is TRBV2 and J usage is TRBJ1-1; 9 nucleotides line up with TRBD1. The CDR3 is made up of 14 amino acids. Germline values: CDR1 SNHLY, CDR2 FYNNEI. Trimming at V came to 6 bases and at J to 4 bases, leaving 6 bases not matched to a gene.